This T cell receptor (beta chain) was identified during a study of identical twins. Whole-study findings and limits: The degree of excess twin sharing was weaker in beta out-of-frame sequences. It was possible that invariant MAIT and iNKT cells partly confounded the zero-insertion analyses.

One entry per CDR3 protein, called by TCRdb with MiXCR from the 5' RACE reads. The sample yields a few hundred thousand distinct CDR3 sequences, roughly 8.6% seen once. This clonotype has a count of ten or more. Its antigen is currently unknown. Germline values: CDR1 MNHEY, CDR2 SVGAGI. With 0 bases removed from V and 1 base from J, the gap between germline ends came to 9 bases. The CDR3 consists of 15 residues. The same data also went into a second study, on yellow fever vaccine responses in identical twins. That study reports: Convergence reportedly seemed to mark part of the twins' vaccine T cell response, with personalization marking the rest.

The J gene is TRBJ2-5, the V gene TRBV6-5; D tentatively fits TRBD1 or TRBD2 (5 bases each). The sequenced sample was memory (CD45RO+) T cells sorted from blood. The sequence was obtained from a young woman in good health. CDR3 DNA sequence: TGTGCCAGCAGTTACTCAGGGACGGTCCAAGAGACCCAGTACTTC. The encoded protein is CASSYSGTVQETQYF.